This T cell receptor (beta chain) was sequenced for a study of T cell changes during pregnancy in multiple sclerosis. Data came from immunoSEQ multiplex PCR; TCRdb stores just in-frame clones and leaves some out. There are roughly 31,000 clones in the sample; about 89% occur only once, and less than 9% lies in the top ten. The receptor was derived from a female donor with multiple sclerosis, enrolled in a pregnancy study. The sequenced sample was CD8+ T cells from peripheral blood mononuclear cells, obtained before pregnancy.

CDR3 sequence (DNA): TGTGCCAGCAGACTGGGTGGGGGGGCGGAAGCTTTCTTT. This codes for CASRLGGGAEAFF. The gene calls are TRBV7-9 and TRBJ1-1; tentative D call: TRBD1 (6 bases). Trimming stripped 6 bases from V and 8 bases from J, with 16 bases between. The CDR3 has 13 amino acids. Germline CDR1 and CDR2: SEHNR and FQNEAQ (reference sequence).